One sample yielded the 14 T cell receptor beta chains listed below, sequenced in a study of human T cells and chemical hapten exposure. Noted time point: patch test 1, 2 weeks after DPC sensitization. Treatment indicated: therapeutic diphenylcyclopropenone sensitization with weekly scalp DPC. TCRdb redid the calling of the RACE reads with MiXCR, one entry per CDR3 protein. The sample lists under 200,000 distinct CDR3 sequences; around 15% were seen once. This specimen was whole blood, taken in connection with sensitization to the hapten diphenylcyclopropenone (DPC). The receptor set was obtained from a woman aged 25-40 years with alopecia areata. Some clones in this sample may be carry-over from other donors' samples.

This clonotype appeared many times. The chain combines TRBV9 with TRBJ1-6; D remains ambiguous. The germline V and J ends were trimmed by 2 bases and 7 bases, with 10 bases remaining between them. The CDR3 is 14 amino acids. Germline-derived CDR1 and CDR2 are SGDLS and YYNGEE. The CDR3 spells CASSVGRENSPLHF. Written as DNA, the CDR3 is TGTGCCAGCAGCGTGGGCCGGGAGAATTCACCCCTCCACTTT.

This clonotype has more than one count but fewer than ten. The J gene is TRBJ2-1, the V gene TRBV7-9; D not resolved. V was clipped by 4 bases and J by 9 bases, with 16 bases between them. Germline V gene data show CDR1 as SEHNR and CDR2 as FQNEAQ (reference sequence). This CDR3 contains 14 residues. The CDR3 DNA is TGTGCCAGCAGCTCGACGGGCGGTGACACTGAGCAGTTCTTC. It codes for CASSSTGGDTEQFF.

This clonotype has just a few counts. The chain uses TRBV11-1 and TRBJ2-2, with D possibly being TRBD1 (5 bases). The CDR3 covers 14 residues. Germline lookup yields CDR1 SGHAT and CDR2 FQDESV (reference sequence). V was clipped by 6 bases and J by 1 base, with 9 bases between them. In DNA, the CDR3 is TGTGCCAGCAGGCCCACAGGGAACACCGGGGAGCTGTTTTTT. This sequence encodes CASRPTGNTGELFF.

This chain links TRBV9 with TRBJ1-6, with a tentative D call TRBD1 (5 bases). This CDR3 has 16 amino acids. Germline V lookup: CDR1 SGDLS, CDR2 YYNGEE. V was clipped by 0 bases and J by 9 bases, with 16 bases between them. The CDR3 nucleotides are TGTGCCAGCAGCGTAGAAGACGCAGGGCGAGGTTCACCCCTCCACTTT. It specifies CASSVEDAGRGSPLHF.

This clonotype was detected ten times or more. This chain connects TRBV21-1 to TRBJ1-1; the D call of TRBD1 is as the table states it, not checked on the DNA. TRBV21-1 is labeled a pseudogene. The CDR3 totals 14 residues. CDR3 DNA sequence: TGTGCCAGCATCCCGGGACAGGGGGCCACTGAAGCTTTCTTT. Amino acid sequence: CASIPGQGATEAFF.

This clonotype was seen only a few times. The chain has TRBV7-9 and TRBJ2-7; 9 nucleotides match TRBD2. Germline lookup yields CDR1 SEHNR and CDR2 FQNEAQ (reference sequence). V lost 3 bases to trimming and J lost 5 bases; unmatched junction nucleotides: 2. The CDR3 covers 13 residues. The CDR3 loop is CASSFSGGNEQYF. DNA of the CDR3: TGTGCCAGCAGCTTCAGCGGGGGGAACGAGCAGTACTTC. Supplemented by reference TRBV7-9 and TRBJ2-7, the full variable domain reads DTGVSQNPRHKITKRGQNVTFRCDPISEHNRLYWYRQTLGQGPEFLTYFQNEAQLEKSRLLSDRFSAERPKGSFSTLEIQRTEQGDSAMYLCASSFSGGNEQYFGPGTRLTVT.

V gene TRBV20-1 combines with J gene TRBJ2-5; 11 positions match TRBD2. CDR3 length: 15 residues. The trim removed 5 bases at V and 0 bases at J, leaving 5 bases unmatched. Germline CDR1 and CDR2: DFQATT and SNEGSKA (reference sequence). In DNA, the CDR3 is TGCAGTGCTCGGGGACTAGCGGACTACCAAGAGACCCAGTACTTC. Translation: CSARGLADYQETQYF.

The rearrangement uses TRBV5-1 and TRBJ2-7; D is perhaps TRBD1 (5 bases). The length of the CDR3 is 14 residues. Trimming took off 2 bases at V and 2 bases at J, with 11 bases between the two ends. In germline, CDR1 is SGHRS, CDR2 YFSETQ. This CDR3 is CASSFKGPTYEQYF. The CDR3 bases are TGCGCCAGCAGCTTTAAGGGGCCGACCTACGAGCAGTACTTC.

At least ten counts were recorded for this clonotype. The chain links TRBV28 to TRBJ2-7; TRBD1 or TRBD2 may be the D gene (6 bases each). This CDR3 is 15 amino acids long. Germline CDR1 is MDHEN and CDR2 is SYDVKM. Trimming took off 3 bases at V and 1 base at J, with 13 bases between the two ends. CDR3: CASSFRGGTSYEQYF. Here the CDR3 DNA reads TGTGCCAGCAGTTTCCGAGGGGGGACTTCCTACGAGCAGTACTTC. The full variable domain, in which reference TRBV28 and TRBJ2-7 provide the parts outside the CDR3, is DVKVTQSSRYLVKRTGEKVFLECVQDMDHENMFWYRQDPGLGLRLIYFSYDVKMKEKGDIPEGYSVSREKKERFSLILESASTNQTSMYLCASSFRGGTSYEQYFGPGTRLTVT.

V and J are TRBV11-2 and TRBJ1-5, with a tentative D call TRBD1 (5 bases). Germline CDR1 is SGHAT and CDR2 is FQNNGV. The CDR3 runs 14 residues. V dropped 0 bases and J dropped 2 bases, with 5 bases sitting between them. The CDR3 spells CASSLEGGNQPQHF. Written as DNA, the CDR3 is TGTGCCAGCAGCTTAGAGGGGGGCAATCAGCCCCAGCATTTT.

The gene calls are TRBV25-1 and TRBJ2-3; D not certain. The CDR3 is 14 amino acids. V shed 1 base and J shed 2 bases, with 7 bases lying between them. Germline CDR1 and CDR2: MGHDK and SYGVNS. The chain's CDR3 is CASSEWEVTDTQYF. CDR3 in DNA: TGTGCCAGCAGTGAATGGGAAGTCACAGATACGCAGTATTTT.

This chain connects TRBV20-1 to TRBJ1-2, with 9 positions matching TRBD1. The CDR3 has 14 residues. J was trimmed by 5 bases and V by 1 base; bases with no gene match: 5. CDR1 and CDR2 from the germline V gene are DFQATT and SNEGSKA (reference sequence). The CDR3 loop reads CSARVPGQGYGYTF. The CDR3 coding sequence is TGCAGTGCTAGAGTGCCGGGACAGGGTTATGGCTACACCTTC.

V and J are TRBV18 and TRBJ1-2, with unresolved D. CDR3 length equals 14 residues. Germline CDR1 KGHSH, CDR2 LQKENI. The germline V and J ends were trimmed by 4 bases and 6 bases, with 15 bases remaining between them. CDR3 DNA: TGTGCCAGCTCACTCCGGGTCCTAGTGGATGGCTACACCTTC. The encoded protein is CASSLRVLVDGYTF.

This clonotype appeared a few times. This chain links TRBV12-3 or TRBV12-4 with TRBJ1-1, with D maybe TRBD1 (5 bases). V was trimmed by 6 bases and J by 4 bases, leaving 15 bases between them. The CDR3 has 14 residues. Here the CDR3 DNA reads TGTGCCAGCAGAAATATACAGGATTCCACTGAAGCTTTCTTT. Translating gives CASRNIQDSTEAFF.